Listed here are 22 T cell receptor beta chains from one sample, sequenced in a study of T cell repertoires in aging, cancer and after chemotherapy. Rearranged V-D-J TRB sequences were amplified with a mixed TRB-A/B primer pool. TCRdb itself ran the multiplex PCR reads through MiXCR, one entry per CDR3 protein. Of 1,500 or so distinct CDR3 sequences listed, approximately 50% are singletons. Amplification of TCR beta used genomic DNA extracted from peripheral blood. Sequenced: blood. The origin of the receptors is a human donor with a blood cancer.

With regard to this clonotype: The junction and the germline gene differ at one end; a read error may be behind it. The V call is TRBV5-4, the J call TRBJ2-1; D possibly corresponds to TRBD1 (5 bases). The CDR3 is 12 residues long. Germline V gene data show CDR1 as SGHNT and CDR2 as YYREEE (reference sequence). The CDR3 sequence is CASSTPGHEQFF. CDR3 DNA: TGCGCCAGCAGCACACCAGGGCATGAGCAGTTCTTC.

This clonotype was seen more than once but under ten times. The J gene is TRBJ1-6, the V gene TRBV6-5; 8 bases agree with TRBD1. V was clipped by 5 bases and J by 4 bases; unmatched bases: 4. Per germline, CDR1 MNHEY and CDR2 SVGAGI. The CDR3 contains 15 residues. CDR3 DNA: TGTGCCAGCAGTGGTCAGGGGGCGTATAATTCACCCCTCCACTTT. Translated, it gives CASSGQGAYNSPLHF.

V is TRBV7-9 and J is TRBJ1-6; no reliable D call. CDR3 length: 14 residues. CDR1 and CDR2 (germline): SEHNR, FQNEAQ (reference sequence). V lost 5 bases to trimming and J lost 9 bases, with 14 bases between them. The CDR3 protein is CASSLGRNFSPLHF. DNA of the CDR3: TGTGCCAGCAGCCTCGGACGGAATTTTTCACCCCTCCACTTT.

This clonotype was counted between two and nine times. The junction does not match germline at one end; this may be a read error. This rearrangement joins TRBV11-2 to TRBJ2-7, with TRBD1 identical over 9 bases. Germline V gene data show CDR1 as SGHAT and CDR2 as FQNNGV. This CDR3 is built from 14 residues. CDR3 nucleotide sequence: TGCGCCAGCAGCTATTCACAGGGGGCGGACGAGCAGTACTTC. Protein: CASSYSQGADEQYF.

The V call is TRBV30, the J call TRBJ2-7; a weak D match, TRBD1 (6 bases). This CDR3 contains 13 residues. Germline assignment: CDR1 GTSNPN and CDR2 SVGIG (reference sequence). V lost 0 bases and J lost 2, with 8 bases in between. The DNA for the CDR3 is TGTGCCTGGAGTGTAGGGGGAACCTACGAGCAGTACTTC. It encodes CAWSVGGTYEQYF. The full variable domain, in which reference TRBV30 and TRBJ2-7 provide the parts outside the CDR3, is SQTIHQWPATLVQPVGSPLSLECTVEGTSNPNLYWYRQAAGRGLQLLFYSVGIGQISSEVPQNLSASRPQDRQFILSSKKLLLSDSGFYLCAWSVGGTYEQYFGPGTRLTVT.

This clonotype is large within its sample. This chain uses TRBV5-4 with TRBJ1-2; unclear D gene. The CDR3 consists of 15 residues. Trimming removed 4 bases at V and 0 bases at J, with 13 bases between. Germline loops: CDR1 SGHNT, CDR2 YYREEE (reference sequence). The CDR3 nucleotides read TGTGCCAGCAGCACCCTGGAGAGAGCTAACTATGGCTACACCTTC. Encoded protein: CASSTLERANYGYTF.

V and J are TRBV6-6 and TRBJ1-1; 8 positions agree with TRBD1. The CDR3 runs 15 residues. V lost 6 bases, J lost 1 base, and 7 bases stayed unmatched. Germline CDR1 and CDR2: MNHNY and SVGAGI (reference sequence). In DNA, the CDR3 is TGTGCCAGCAGGCTGGACAGGGAGACGAACACTGAAGCTTTCTTT. The encoded protein is CASRLDRETNTEAFF.

By its share, this clonotype is large. This rearrangement joins TRBV19 to TRBJ2-7; 7 nucleotides match TRBD1. CDR1 and CDR2 from the germline V gene are LNHDA and SQIVND (reference sequence). This CDR3 region has 14 residues. V lost 5 bases and J lost 3; bases outside the gene matches: 7. The CDR3 spells CASSLVAGGYEQYF. The CDR3 region has the DNA TGTGCCAGTAGTTTGGTGGCAGGGGGCTACGAGCAGTACTTC.

The table lists this clonotype with a few counts. V usage is TRBV6-1 and J usage is TRBJ2-5; D unclear. V gave up 9 bases and J gave up 3 bases, with 2 bases separating them. This CDR3 has 9 amino acids. Per germline, CDR1 MNHNS and CDR2 SASEGT. CDR3 residues: CASEETQYF. Written as DNA, the CDR3 is TGTGCCAGTGAAGAGACCCAGTACTTC.

This clonotype was seen once. A much larger clonotype is one base distant, so this may be a read error. V is TRBV4-2 and J is TRBJ2-3; 10 nucleotides agree with TRBD2. The V gene's germline CDR1 is LGHNA and CDR2 YNFKEQ. The CDR3 consists of 16 residues. The CDR3 loop is CASSLQSGGAFDRQYF. The DNA of the CDR3 is TGTGCCAGCAGCTTACAAAGCGGGGGGGCCTTTGATAGGCAGTATTTT.

This rearrangement joins TRBV29-1 to TRBJ2-7; D remains ambiguous. From germline, CDR1 is SQVTM and CDR2 ANQGSEA. The CDR3 covers 11 residues. V was cut by 4 bases and J by 6 bases, with 10 bases left in between. The CDR3 DNA reads TGCAGCGTTGTTCACATCGGCGAGCAGTACTTC. It is translated as CSVVHIGEQYF.

This clonotype is deemed large. V gene TRBV6-5 combines with J gene TRBJ1-1; D remains unclear. CDR1 is MNHEY and CDR2 is SVGAGI in the germline V gene. CDR3 length: 13 amino acids. The V and J ends lost 6 bases and 4 bases respectively, with 12 bases between them. CDR3 in amino acids: CASRMSGITEAFF. The DNA for the CDR3 is TGTGCCAGCAGGATGAGCGGAATCACTGAAGCTTTCTTT.

This clonotype is categorized as large. The V call is TRBV6-5, the J call TRBJ2-1; 12 bases are a match to TRBD2. The V and J ends lost 0 bases and 15 bases, in that order; junction bases with no gene match: 3. The CDR3 is 13 residues long. CDR1 MNHEY and CDR2 SVGAGI come from the germline V gene. The chain's CDR3 is CASSYSLAGGRFF. CDR3 coding DNA: TGTGCCAGCAGTTACTCGCTAGCGGGGGGGCGGTTCTTC.

By sample share, this clonotype is medium-sized. The chain has TRBV6-2 or TRBV6-3 and TRBJ1-2; D unresolved. Trimming took off 4 bases at V and 3 bases at J, with 15 bases between the two ends. CDR3 length: 15 residues. Per the germline V gene, CDR1 is MNHEY and CDR2 is SVGEGT. CDR3 residues: CASSFTPTDYYGYTF. The CDR3 DNA follows: TGTGCCAGCAGTTTTACCCCGACGGACTACTATGGCTACACCTTC.

V and J are TRBV15 and TRBJ1-5; D uncertain. CDR3 length: 15 amino acids. The germline gives CDR1 LNHNV, CDR2 YYDKDF (reference sequence). V was clipped by 0 bases and J by 5 bases, with 11 bases between them. The CDR3 loop is CATSRDQALHQPQHF. The CDR3, as DNA: TGTGCCACCAGCAGAGATCAGGCACTCCATCAGCCCCAGCATTTT. Based on the CDR3 plus reference TRBV15 and TRBJ1-5, the full variable domain is DAMVIQNPRYQVTQFGKPVTLSCSQTLNHNVMYWYQQKSSQAPKLLFHYYDKDFNNEADTPDNFQSRRPNTSFCFLDIRSPGLGDTAMYLCATSRDQALHQPQHFGDGTRLSIL.

This clonotype is categorized as medium-sized (0.01 to 0.1%). This chain links TRBV5-1 with TRBJ2-2; 7 bases map to TRBD2. Germline V CDR1 and CDR2: SGHRS, YFSETQ. Trimming at V came to 0 bases and at J to 5 bases, leaving 4 bases not matched to a gene. The length of the CDR3 is 15 residues. DNA for the CDR3: TGCGCCAGCAGCTTGGGACTAGCAGCTACCGGGGAGCTGTTTTTT. Translated: CASSLGLAATGELFF.

This clonotype turned up a few times. The J gene is TRBJ2-5, the V gene TRBV5-1, with 9 bases that match TRBD1. CDR3 size: 16 residues. Germline values: CDR1 SGHRS, CDR2 YFSETQ. The V segment lost 2 bases and the J segment 1 base; nucleotides outside the gene matches: 6. Here the CDR3 reads CASSLRGQGSQETQYF. The CDR3 DNA sequence: TGCGCCAGCAGCTTAAGGGGACAGGGAAGCCAAGAGACCCAGTACTTC.

This chain uses TRBV10-3 with TRBJ2-7, with D perhaps assigned TRBD1 or TRBD2 (5 bases each). The ends were cut back, 8 bases at V and 2 bases at J, with 10 bases in the middle. CDR1 and CDR2 (germline): ENHRY, SYGVKD. The CDR3 length is 12 residues. The CDR3 loop reads CAIGGRTYEQYF. The DNA for the CDR3 is TGTGCCATCGGGGGACGGACCTACGAGCAGTACTTC.

By share of the sample, this clonotype is medium-sized (0.01 to 0.1%). The CDR3 region has the DNA TGTGCCAGCAGTTACGAGGCGGGTAATTCACCCCTCCACTTT. Its translation is CASSYEAGNSPLHF. This rearrangement joins TRBV6-2 or TRBV6-3 to TRBJ1-6; no clear D. CDR3 size: 14 residues. Germline-derived CDR1 and CDR2 are MNHEY and SVGEGT. Trimming pared 2 bases from V and 6 bases from J, leaving 8 bases between.

This chain joins TRBV7-9 and TRBJ2-1; 14 bases match TRBD2. The J segment lost 6 bases and the V segment lost 5 bases, leaving 9 bases of the junction unmatched. CDR1 SEHNR and CDR2 FQNEAQ come from the germline V gene (reference sequence). The CDR3 is made up of 17 amino acids. CDR3 sequence: CASSPGRLAGGPNEQFF. The CDR3 DNA is TGTGCCAGCAGCCCGGGCCGACTAGCGGGGGGGCCCAATGAGCAGTTCTTC.

This clonotype is labeled medium-sized (0.01 to 0.1%). A read error may account for a junction end that differs from germline. This chain joins TRBV10-3 and TRBJ2-7; 10 bases line up with TRBD1. CDR3 size: 14 residues. Germline CDR1 ENHRY, CDR2 SYGVKD. This CDR3 is CAIGETGGKHEQYF. DNA for the CDR3: TGTGCCATCGGTGAGACAGGGGGCAAACACGAGCAGTACTTC.

The V gene is TRBV6-4, the J gene TRBJ1-5; 7 bases fit TRBD1. The CDR3 length is 14 residues. V shed 5 bases, J shed 4 bases, and the junction held 5 bases outside the gene matches. In germline, CDR1 is MRHNA, CDR2 SNTAGT. CDR3 sequence (DNA): TGTGCCAGCAGTAACAGGGACAGTAATCAGCCCCAGCATTTT. Amino acid sequence: CASSNRDSNQPQHF.